This TCR beta chain was recorded in a study of PD-1 blockade in classical Hodgkin lymphoma. As concerns this clone: Antigen: not known.

There was relapse after autologous stem cell transplantation in every patient, and there was variation in brentuximab vedotin exposure. General study findings and limits: Patients with a complete response exhibited baseline diversity comparable to newly diagnosed patients.

Libraries were prepared by immunoSEQ multiplex PCR; TCRdb keeps only in-frame clonotypes and omits some of them. The data contain tens of thousands of clones, over 85% of them singletons. The input for sequencing was peripheral blood mononuclear cells (PBMCs), taken at baseline. The sequence derives from a human donor with classical Hodgkin lymphoma.

The CDR3 DNA reads TGTGCCGCATCCGGGACTCACAATCAGCCCCAGCATTTT. Residues: CAASGTHNQPQHF. The rearrangement joins TRBV28 to TRBJ1-5; maybe TRBD1 (5 bases). Trimming removed 11 bases from V and 3 bases from J, with 14 bases in between. The CDR3 has 13 amino acids. The germline V gene has CDR1 MDHEN and CDR2 SYDVKM.